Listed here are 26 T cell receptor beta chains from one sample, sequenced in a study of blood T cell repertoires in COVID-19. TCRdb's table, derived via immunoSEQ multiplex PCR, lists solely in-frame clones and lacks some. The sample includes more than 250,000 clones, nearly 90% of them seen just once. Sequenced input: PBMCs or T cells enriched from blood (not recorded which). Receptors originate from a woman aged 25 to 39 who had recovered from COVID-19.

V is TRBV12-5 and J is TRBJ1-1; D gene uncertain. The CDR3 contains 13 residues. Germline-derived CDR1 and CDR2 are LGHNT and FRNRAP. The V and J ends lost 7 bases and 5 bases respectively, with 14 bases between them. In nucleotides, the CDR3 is TGTGCTAGTGCCTCCCTAGTAGGAACTGAAGCTTTCTTT. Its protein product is CASASLVGTEAFF.

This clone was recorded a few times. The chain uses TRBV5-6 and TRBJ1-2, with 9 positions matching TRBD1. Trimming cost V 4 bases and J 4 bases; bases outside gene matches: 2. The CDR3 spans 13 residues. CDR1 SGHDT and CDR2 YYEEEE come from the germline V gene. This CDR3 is CASSGGQGYGYTF. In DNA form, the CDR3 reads TGTGCCAGCAGCGGGGGACAGGGCTATGGCTACACCTTC. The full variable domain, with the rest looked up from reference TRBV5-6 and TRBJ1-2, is DAGVTQSPTHLIKTRGQQVTLRCSPKSGHDTVSWYQQALGQGPQFIFQYYEEEERQRGNFPDRFSGHQFPNYSSELNVNALLLGDSALYLCASSGGQGYGYTFGSGTRLTVV.

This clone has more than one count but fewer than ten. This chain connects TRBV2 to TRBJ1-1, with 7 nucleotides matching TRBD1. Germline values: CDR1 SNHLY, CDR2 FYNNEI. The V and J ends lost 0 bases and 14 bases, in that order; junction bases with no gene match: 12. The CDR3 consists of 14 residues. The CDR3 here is CASSEALRGTEGFF. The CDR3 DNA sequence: TGTGCCAGCAGTGAAGCGCTTCGGGGGACAGAGGGCTTCTTT.

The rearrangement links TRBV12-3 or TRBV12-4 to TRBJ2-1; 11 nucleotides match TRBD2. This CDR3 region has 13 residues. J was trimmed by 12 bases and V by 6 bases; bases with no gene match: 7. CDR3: CASRSLAGGGQFF. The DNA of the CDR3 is TGTGCCAGCAGGTCCCTAGCGGGGGGAGGGCAGTTCTTC.

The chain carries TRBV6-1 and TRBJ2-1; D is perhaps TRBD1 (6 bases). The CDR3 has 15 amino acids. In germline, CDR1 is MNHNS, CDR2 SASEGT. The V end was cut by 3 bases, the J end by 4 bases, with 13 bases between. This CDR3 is CASSDPGTTYNEQFF. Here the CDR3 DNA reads TGTGCCAGCAGTGACCCCGGGACAACGTACAATGAGCAGTTCTTC.

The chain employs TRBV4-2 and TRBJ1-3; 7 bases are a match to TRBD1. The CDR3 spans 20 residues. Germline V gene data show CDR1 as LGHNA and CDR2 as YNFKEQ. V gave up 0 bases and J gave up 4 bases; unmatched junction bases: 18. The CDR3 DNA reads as TGTGCCAGCAGCCAAGATTGGCGTAAGATCGAGGGGGCGAGAGGAAACACCATATATTTT. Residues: CASSQDWRKIEGARGNTIYF.

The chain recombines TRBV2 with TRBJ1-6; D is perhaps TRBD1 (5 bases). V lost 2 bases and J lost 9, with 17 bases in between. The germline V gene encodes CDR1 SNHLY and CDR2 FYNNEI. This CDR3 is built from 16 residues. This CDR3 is CASSENGGGKVSPLHF. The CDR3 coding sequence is TGTGCCAGCAGTGAAAATGGGGGGGGGAAAGTTTCACCCCTCCACTTT.

CDR3 region: CASSQVDNYGYTF. CDR3 nucleotide sequence: TGCGCCAGCAGCCAAGTAGATAACTATGGCTACACCTTC. V is TRBV4-1 and J is TRBJ1-2; no clear D. There are 13 residues in the CDR3. V was pared by 1 base and J by 1 base, with 4 bases between. Germline V gives CDR1 MGHRA, CDR2 YSYEKL.

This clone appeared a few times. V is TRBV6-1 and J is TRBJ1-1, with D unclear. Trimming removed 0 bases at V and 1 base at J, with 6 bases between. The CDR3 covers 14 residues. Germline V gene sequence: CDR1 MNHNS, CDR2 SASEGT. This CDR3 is CASSEARQNTEAFF. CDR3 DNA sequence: TGTGCCAGCAGTGAAGCACGACAGAACACTGAAGCTTTCTTT.

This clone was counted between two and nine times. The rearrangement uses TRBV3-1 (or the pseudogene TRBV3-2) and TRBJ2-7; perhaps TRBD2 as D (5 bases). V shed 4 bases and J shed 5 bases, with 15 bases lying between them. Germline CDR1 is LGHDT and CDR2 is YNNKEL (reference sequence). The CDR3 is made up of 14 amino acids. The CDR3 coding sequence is TGTGCCAGCAGCCCGCTGGAGGCCGTAAACGAGCAGTACTTC. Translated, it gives CASSPLEAVNEQYF.

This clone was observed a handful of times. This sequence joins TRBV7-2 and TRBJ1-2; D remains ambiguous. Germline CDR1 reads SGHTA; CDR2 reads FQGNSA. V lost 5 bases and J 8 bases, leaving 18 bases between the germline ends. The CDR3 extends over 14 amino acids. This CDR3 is CASSHPRQFGGYTF. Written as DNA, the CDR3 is TGTGCCAGCAGCCACCCTCGACAATTTGGGGGCTACACCTTC.

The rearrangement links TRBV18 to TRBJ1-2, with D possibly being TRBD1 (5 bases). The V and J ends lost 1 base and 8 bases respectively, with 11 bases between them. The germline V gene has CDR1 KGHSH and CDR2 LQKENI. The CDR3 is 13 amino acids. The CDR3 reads CASSPRRDDGYTF. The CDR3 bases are TGTGCCAGCTCACCACGCAGGGATGACGGCTACACCTTC. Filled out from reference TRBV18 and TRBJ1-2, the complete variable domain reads NAGVMQNPRHLVRRRGQEARLRCSPMKGHSHVYWYRQLPEEGLKFMVYLQKENIIDESGMPKERFSAEFPKEGPSILRIQQVVRGDSAAYFCASSPRRDDGYTFGSGTRLTVV.

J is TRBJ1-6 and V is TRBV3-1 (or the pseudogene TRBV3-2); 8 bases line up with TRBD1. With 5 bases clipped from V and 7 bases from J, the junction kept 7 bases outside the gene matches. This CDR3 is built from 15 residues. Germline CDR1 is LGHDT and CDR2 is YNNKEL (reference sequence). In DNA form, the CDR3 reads TGTGCCAGCAGCTTGGACAGGGTCGGAAATTCACCCCTCCACTTT. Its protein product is CASSLDRVGNSPLHF.

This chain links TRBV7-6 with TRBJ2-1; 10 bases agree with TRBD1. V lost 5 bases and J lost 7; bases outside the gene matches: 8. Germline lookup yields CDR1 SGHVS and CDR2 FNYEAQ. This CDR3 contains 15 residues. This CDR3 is CASSTSGTGVNEQFF. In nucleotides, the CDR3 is TGTGCCAGCAGCACGTCCGGGACAGGGGTTAATGAGCAGTTCTTC.

This CDR3 reads CASSFLSTGANVLTF. The DNA for the CDR3 is TGTGCCAGCAGTTTCCTTAGCACTGGGGCCAACGTCCTGACTTTC. V gene TRBV27 combines with J gene TRBJ2-6; D gene ambiguous. This CDR3 spans 15 amino acids. Trimming removed 3 bases at V and 2 bases at J, with 8 bases between. Germline V lookup: CDR1 MNHEY, CDR2 SMNVEV (reference sequence). Based on the CDR3 plus reference TRBV27 and TRBJ2-6, the full variable domain is EAQVTQNPRYLITVTGKKLTVTCSQNMNHEYMSWYRQDPGLGLRQIYYSMNVEVTDKGDVPEGYKVSRKEKRNFPLILESPSPNQTSLYFCASSFLSTGANVLTFGAGSRLTVL.

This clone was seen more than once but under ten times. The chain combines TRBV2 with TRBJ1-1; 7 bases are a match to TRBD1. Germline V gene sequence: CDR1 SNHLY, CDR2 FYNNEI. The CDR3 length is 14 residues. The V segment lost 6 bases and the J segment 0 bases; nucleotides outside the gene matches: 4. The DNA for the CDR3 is TGTGCCAGCAGGGACAGGCTCATGAACACTGAAGCTTTCTTT. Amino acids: CASRDRLMNTEAFF.

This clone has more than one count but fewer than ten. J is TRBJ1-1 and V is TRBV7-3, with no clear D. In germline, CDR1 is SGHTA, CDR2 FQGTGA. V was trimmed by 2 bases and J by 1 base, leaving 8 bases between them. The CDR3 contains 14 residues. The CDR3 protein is CASSLSSGNTEAFF. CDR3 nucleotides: TGTGCCAGCAGCTTATCTTCAGGGAACACTGAAGCTTTCTTT.

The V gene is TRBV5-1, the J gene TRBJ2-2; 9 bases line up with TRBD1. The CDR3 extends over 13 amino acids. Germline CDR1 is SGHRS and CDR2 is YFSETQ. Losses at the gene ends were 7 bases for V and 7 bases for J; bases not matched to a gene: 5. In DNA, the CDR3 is TGCGCCAGCGCAACAGGGGGCATCGGGGAGCTGTTTTTT. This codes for CASATGGIGELFF.

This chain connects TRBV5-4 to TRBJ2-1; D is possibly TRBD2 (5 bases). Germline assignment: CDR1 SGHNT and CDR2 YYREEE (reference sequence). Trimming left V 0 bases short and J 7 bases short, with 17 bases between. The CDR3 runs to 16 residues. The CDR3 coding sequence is TGTGCCAGCAGCTTGGCCGGGGTGCCCGTCCAAAATGAGCAGTTCTTC. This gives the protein CASSLAGVPVQNEQFF.

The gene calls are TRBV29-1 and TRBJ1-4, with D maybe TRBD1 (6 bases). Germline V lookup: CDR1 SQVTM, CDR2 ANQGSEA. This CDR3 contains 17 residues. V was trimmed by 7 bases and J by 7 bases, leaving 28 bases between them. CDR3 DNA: TGCAGCGGGGTTGGCGGGGGGCGCGTTCTTAGTTCTGAAAAACTGTTTTTT. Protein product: CSGVGGGRVLSSEKLFF.

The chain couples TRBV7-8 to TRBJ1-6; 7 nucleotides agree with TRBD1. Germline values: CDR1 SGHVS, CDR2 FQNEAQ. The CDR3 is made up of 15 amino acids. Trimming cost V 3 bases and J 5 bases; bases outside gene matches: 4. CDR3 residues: CASSFQQGNNSPLHF. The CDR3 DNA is TGTGCCAGCAGCTTTCAACAGGGGAATAATTCACCCCTCCACTTT.

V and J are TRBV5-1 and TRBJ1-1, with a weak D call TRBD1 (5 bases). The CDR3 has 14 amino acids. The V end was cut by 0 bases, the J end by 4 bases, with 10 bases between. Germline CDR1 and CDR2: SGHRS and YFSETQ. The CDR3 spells CASSLVGGGTEAFF. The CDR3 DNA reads TGCGCCAGCAGCTTGGTTGGCGGGGGCACTGAAGCTTTCTTT.

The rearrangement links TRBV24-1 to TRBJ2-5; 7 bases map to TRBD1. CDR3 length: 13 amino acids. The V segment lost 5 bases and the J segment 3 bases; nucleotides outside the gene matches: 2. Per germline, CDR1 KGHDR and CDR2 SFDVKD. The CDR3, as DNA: TGTGCCACCAGTGGAGGGACAGAAGAGACCCAGTACTTC. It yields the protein CATSGGTEETQYF.

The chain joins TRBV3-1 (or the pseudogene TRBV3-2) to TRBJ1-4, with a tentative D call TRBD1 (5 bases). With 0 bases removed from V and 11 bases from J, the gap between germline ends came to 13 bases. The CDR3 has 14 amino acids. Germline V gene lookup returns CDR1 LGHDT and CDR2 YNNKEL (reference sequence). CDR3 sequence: CASSQDRVSEKLFF. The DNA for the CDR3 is TGTGCCAGCAGCCAAGACAGGGTAAGCGAGAAACTGTTTTTT.

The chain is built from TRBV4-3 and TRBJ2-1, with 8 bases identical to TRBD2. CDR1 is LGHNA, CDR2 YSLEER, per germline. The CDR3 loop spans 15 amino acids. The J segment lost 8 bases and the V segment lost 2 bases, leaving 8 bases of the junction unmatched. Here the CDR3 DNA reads TGCGCCAGCAGCCAACCCCAGCGGGGGAGGTATGAGCAGTTCTTC. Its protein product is CASSQPQRGRYEQFF.

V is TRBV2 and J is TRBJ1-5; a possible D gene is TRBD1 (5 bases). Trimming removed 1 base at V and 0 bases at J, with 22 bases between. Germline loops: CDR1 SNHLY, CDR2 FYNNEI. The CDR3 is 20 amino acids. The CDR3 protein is CASSEERPLGPYYSNQPQHF. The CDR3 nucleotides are TGTGCCAGCAGTGAAGAACGCCCCTTGGGGCCCTATTATAGCAATCAGCCCCAGCATTTT.